This T cell receptor beta chain comes out of a study of human T cells and chemical hapten exposure. The wider study: 2% DPC was applied to approximately 2 cm by approximately 2 cm of upper inner arm skin for sensitization.

Between the trimmed V and J ends, which lost 6 bases and 1 base, there was a span of 9 bases. Germline loops: CDR1 MNHNS, CDR2 SASEGT. The CDR3 has 14 amino acids. TCRdb re-called the RACE reads through MiXCR, storing one row per CDR3 protein. The data show fewer than 60,000 distinct CDR3 sequences, 9.3% seen once. This clonotype was seen a handful of times. Time point described: patch test 1, 2 weeks after DPC sensitization. Documented treatment: therapeutic diphenylcyclopropenone sensitization with weekly scalp DPC. Each patch test followed a blood draw. This chain uses TRBV6-1 with TRBJ2-2; D is possibly TRBD1 (5 bases). Here the sequenced sample was whole blood, taken in connection with sensitization to the hapten diphenylcyclopropenone (DPC). The TCR sequence derives from a woman between 45 and 60 years old with alopecia areata. Some clones in this sample may be carry-over from other donors' samples. The CDR3 loop is CASRAGQNTGELFF. In DNA, the CDR3 is TGTGCCAGCAGAGCCGGACAGAACACCGGGGAGCTGTTTTTT.